This T cell receptor (beta chain) was documented in a study of T cell responses to AZD1222 COVID-19 vaccine. Study results and caveats: Following two doses of AZD1222, Spike-specific TCR breadth and depth rose. The study reported that nearly half of spike-specific TCRs target unmutated variant regions. Dominant at 160-218 and 743-854, vaccine-associated CD4 TCRs also spanned spike.

Trimming left V 3 bases short and J 5 bases short, with 19 bases between. CDR1 and CDR2 (germline): SGHRS, YFSETQ. CDR3 length equals 16 residues. Worth noting for this clone: The antigen remains unidentified.

Whether given at about 4 or about 12 weeks, second doses were pooled. Sequencing used immunoSEQ multiplex PCR; TCRdb keeps in-frame clones, though not all of them. The top ten clones hold about 3.5% of a sample with 150,000 to 250,000 clones, 90% to 95% of them seen once. The sequenced sample was peripheral blood, obtained 28 days after the second AZD1222 dose. The V and J genes are TRBV5-1 and TRBJ2-3; D is possibly TRBD1 (6 bases). The TCR sequence derives from an adult who received the AZD1222 COVID-19 vaccine. The CDR3 DNA reads TGCGCCAGCAGCTACTGGACAGCACCTTTAGGAGATACGCAGTATTTT. Translated, it gives CASSYWTAPLGDTQYF.